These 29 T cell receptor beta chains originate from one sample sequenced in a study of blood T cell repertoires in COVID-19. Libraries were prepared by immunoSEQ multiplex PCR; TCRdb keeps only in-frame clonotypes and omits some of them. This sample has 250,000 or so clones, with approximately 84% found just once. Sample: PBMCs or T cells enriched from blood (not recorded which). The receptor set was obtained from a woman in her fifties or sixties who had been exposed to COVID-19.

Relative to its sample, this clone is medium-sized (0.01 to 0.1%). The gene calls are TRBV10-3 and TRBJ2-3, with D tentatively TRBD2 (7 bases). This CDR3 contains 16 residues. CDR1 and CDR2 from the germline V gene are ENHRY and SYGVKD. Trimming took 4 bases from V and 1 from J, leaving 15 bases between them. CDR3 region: CAISASSGGRTDTQYF. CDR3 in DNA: TGTGCCATCAGTGCTTCCTCGGGGGGCCGCACAGATACGCAGTATTTT.

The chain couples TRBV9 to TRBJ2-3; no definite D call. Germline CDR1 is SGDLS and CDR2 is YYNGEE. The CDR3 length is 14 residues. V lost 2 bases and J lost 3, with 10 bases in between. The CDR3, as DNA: TGTGCCAGCAGCGTGGTGACTGCGACAGATACGCAGTATTTT. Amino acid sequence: CASSVVTATDTQYF.

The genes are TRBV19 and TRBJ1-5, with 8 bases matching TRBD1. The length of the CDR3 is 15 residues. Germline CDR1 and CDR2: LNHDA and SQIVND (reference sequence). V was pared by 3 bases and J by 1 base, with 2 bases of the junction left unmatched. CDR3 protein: CASSIYRGSNQPQHF. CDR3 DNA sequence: TGTGCCAGTAGTATTTACAGGGGGAGCAATCAGCCCCAGCATTTT.

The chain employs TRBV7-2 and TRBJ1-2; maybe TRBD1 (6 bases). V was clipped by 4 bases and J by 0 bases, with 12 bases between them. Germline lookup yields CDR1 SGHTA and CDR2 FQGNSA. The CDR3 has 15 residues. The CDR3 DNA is TGTGCCAGCAGCTATGGGGGGGGGCCTAACTATGGCTACACCTTC. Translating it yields CASSYGGGPNYGYTF.

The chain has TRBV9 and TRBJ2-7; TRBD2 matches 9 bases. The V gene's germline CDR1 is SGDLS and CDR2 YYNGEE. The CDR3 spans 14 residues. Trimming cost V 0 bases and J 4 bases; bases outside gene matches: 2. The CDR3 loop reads CASSVGGGVYEQYF. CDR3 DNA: TGTGCCAGCAGCGTAGGCGGGGGGGTTTACGAGCAGTACTTC.

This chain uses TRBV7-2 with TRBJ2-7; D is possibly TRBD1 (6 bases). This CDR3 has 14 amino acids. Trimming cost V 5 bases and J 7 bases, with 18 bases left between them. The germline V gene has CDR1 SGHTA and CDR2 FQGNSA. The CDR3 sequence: CASSPFRQAREQYF. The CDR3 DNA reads TGTGCCAGCAGCCCGTTCCGACAGGCCCGGGAGCAGTACTTC.

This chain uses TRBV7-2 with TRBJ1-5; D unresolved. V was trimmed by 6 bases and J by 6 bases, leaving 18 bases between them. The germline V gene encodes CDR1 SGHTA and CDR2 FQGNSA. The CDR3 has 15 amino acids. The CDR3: CASSLRTGGSQPQHF. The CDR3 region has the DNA TGTGCCAGCAGTTTAAGAACGGGAGGTAGTCAGCCCCAGCATTTT. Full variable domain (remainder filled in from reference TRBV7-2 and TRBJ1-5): GAGVSQSPSNKVTEKGKDVELRCDPISGHTALYWYRQSLGQGLEFLIYFQGNSAPDKSGLPSDRFSAERTGGSVSTLTIQRTQQEDSAVYLCASSLRTGGSQPQHFGDGTRLSIL.

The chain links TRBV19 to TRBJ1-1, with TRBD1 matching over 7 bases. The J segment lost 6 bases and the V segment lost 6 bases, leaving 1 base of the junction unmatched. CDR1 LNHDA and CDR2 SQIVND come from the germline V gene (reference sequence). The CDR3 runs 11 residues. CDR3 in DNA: TGTGCCAGTAGCCAGGGGGCTGAAGCTTTCTTT. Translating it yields CASSQGAEAFF.

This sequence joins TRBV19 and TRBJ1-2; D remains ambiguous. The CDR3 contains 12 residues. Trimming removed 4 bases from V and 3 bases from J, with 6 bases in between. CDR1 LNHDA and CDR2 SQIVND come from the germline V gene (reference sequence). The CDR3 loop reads CASSNTHYGYTF. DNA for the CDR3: TGTGCCAGTAGTAACACCCACTATGGCTACACCTTC.

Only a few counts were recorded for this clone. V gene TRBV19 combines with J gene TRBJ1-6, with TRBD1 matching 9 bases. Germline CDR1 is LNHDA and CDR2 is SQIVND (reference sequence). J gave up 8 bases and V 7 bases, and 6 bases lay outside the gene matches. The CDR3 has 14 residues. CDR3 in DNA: TGTGCCAGTACCGTGGGACAGGGCGATTCACCCCTCCACTTT. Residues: CASTVGQGDSPLHF.

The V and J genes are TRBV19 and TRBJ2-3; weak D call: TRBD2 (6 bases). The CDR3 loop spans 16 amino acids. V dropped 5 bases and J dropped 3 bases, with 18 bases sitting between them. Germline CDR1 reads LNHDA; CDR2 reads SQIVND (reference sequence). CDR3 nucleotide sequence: TGTGCCAGTAGTTCCAGGGCGGGACGAAGGACAGATACGCAGTATTTT. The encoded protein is CASSSRAGRRTDTQYF.

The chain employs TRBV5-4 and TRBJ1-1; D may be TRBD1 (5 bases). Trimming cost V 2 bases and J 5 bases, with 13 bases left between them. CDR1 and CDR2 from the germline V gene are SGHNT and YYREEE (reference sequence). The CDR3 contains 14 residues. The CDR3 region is CASSLIGVGTEAFF. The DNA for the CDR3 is TGTGCCAGCAGCTTAATAGGGGTGGGAACTGAAGCTTTCTTT. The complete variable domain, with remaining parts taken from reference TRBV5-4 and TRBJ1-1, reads ETGVTQSPTHLIKTRGQQVTLRCSSQSGHNTVSWYQQALGQGPQFIFQYYREEENGRGNFPPRFSGLQFPNYSSELNVNALELDDSALYLCASSLIGVGTEAFFGQGTRLTVV.

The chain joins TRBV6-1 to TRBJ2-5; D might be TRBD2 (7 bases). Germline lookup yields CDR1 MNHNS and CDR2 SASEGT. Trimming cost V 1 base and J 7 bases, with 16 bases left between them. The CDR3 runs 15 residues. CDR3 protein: CASSEVGGGYVTQYF. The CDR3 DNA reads TGTGCCAGCAGTGAAGTGGGAGGGGGTTACGTGACCCAGTACTTC.

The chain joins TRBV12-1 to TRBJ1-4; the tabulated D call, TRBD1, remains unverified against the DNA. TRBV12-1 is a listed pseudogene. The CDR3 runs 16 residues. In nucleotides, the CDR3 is TGTGCCAGCAGCTCCAAAAAATCAGGATCTGATGAAAAACTGTTTTTT. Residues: CASSSKKSGSDEKLFF.

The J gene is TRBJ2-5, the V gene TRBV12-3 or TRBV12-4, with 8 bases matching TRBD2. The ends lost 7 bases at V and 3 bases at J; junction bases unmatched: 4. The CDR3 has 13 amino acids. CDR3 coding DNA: TGTGCCAGCACCCTTAGCGGGGAAGAGACCCAGTACTTC. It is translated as CASTLSGEETQYF.

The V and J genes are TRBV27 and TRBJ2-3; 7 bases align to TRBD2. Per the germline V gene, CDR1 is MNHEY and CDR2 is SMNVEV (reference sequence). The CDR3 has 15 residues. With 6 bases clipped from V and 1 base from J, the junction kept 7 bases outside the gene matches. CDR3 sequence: CASSSQGLGTDTQYF. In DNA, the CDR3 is TGTGCCAGCAGCTCACAAGGACTAGGCACAGATACGCAGTATTTT.

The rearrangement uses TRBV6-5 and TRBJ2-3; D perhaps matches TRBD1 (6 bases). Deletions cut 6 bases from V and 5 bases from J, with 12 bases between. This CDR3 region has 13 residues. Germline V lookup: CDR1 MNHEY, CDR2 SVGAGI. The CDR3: CASRPNRVDTQYF. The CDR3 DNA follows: TGTGCCAGCAGGCCAAACAGGGTAGATACGCAGTATTTT.

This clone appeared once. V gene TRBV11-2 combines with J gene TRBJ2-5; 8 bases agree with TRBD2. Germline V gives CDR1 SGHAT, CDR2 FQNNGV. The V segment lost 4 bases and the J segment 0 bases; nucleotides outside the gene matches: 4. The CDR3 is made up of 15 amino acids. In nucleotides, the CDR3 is TGTGCCAGCAGCTCCGGGACTAGGCACCAAGAGACCCAGTACTTC. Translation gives CASSSGTRHQETQYF.

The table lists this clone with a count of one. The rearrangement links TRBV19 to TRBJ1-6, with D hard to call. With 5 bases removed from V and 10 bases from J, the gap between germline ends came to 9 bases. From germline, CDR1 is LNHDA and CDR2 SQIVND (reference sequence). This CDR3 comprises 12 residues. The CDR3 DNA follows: TGTGCCAGTAGTTATGGGAGGTCACCCCTCCACTTT. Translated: CASSYGRSPLHF.

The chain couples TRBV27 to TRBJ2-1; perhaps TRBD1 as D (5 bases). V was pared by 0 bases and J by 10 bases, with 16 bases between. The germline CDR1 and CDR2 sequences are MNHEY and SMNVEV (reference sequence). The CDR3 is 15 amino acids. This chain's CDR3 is CASSLSRVASREQFF. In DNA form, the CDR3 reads TGTGCCAGCAGTTTATCCAGGGTTGCCTCGCGGGAGCAGTTCTTC.

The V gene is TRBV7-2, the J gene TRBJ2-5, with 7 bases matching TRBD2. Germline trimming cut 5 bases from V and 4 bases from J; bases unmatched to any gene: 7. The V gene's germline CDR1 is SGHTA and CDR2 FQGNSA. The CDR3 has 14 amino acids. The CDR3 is CASSPTSDRETQYF. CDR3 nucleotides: TGTGCCAGCAGCCCCACTAGCGATCGAGAGACCCAGTACTTC.

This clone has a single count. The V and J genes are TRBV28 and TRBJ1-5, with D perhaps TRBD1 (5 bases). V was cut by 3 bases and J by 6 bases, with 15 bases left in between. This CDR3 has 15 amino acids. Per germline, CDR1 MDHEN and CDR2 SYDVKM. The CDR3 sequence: CASSLPGGLGQPQHF. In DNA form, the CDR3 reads TGTGCCAGCAGTTTGCCGGGGGGTTTGGGTCAGCCCCAGCATTTT.

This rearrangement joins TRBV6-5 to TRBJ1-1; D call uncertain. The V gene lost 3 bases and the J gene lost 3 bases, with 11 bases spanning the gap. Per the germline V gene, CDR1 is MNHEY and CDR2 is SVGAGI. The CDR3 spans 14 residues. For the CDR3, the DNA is TGTGCCAGCAGTTATCCACTAGTCGACACTGAAGCTTTCTTT. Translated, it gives CASSYPLVDTEAFF.

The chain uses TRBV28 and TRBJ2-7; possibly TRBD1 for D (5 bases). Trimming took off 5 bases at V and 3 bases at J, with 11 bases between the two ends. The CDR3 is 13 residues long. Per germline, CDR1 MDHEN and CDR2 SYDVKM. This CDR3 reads CASSPSGIYEQYF. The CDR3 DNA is TGTGCCAGCAGTCCATCAGGGATCTACGAGCAGTACTTC.

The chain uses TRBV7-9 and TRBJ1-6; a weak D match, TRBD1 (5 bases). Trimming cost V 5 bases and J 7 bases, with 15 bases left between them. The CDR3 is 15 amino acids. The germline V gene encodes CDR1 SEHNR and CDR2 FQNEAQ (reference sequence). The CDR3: CASSIGEAGNSPLHF. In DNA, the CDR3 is TGTGCCAGCAGCATAGGGGAGGCTGGCAATTCACCCCTCCACTTT.

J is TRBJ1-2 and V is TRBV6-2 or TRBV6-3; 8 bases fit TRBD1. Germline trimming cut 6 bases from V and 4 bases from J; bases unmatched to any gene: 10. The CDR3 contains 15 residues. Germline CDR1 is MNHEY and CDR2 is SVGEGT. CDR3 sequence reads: CASSRTGRLAYGYTF. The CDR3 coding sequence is TGTGCCAGCAGCCGGACAGGGCGGTTAGCCTATGGCTACACCTTC.

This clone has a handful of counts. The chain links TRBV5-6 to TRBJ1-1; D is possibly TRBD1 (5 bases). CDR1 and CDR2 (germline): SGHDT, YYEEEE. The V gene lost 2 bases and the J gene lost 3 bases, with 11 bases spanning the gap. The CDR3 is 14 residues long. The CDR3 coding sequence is TGTGCCAGCAGCTTTTGGGGGAGGGACACTGAAGCTTTCTTT. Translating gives CASSFWGRDTEAFF.

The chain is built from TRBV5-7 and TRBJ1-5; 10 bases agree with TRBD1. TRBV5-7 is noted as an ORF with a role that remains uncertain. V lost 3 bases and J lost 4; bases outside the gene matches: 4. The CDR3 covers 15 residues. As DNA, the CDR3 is TGTGCCAGCAGCTCGACAGGGGGCATTAATCAGCCCCAGCATTTT. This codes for CASSSTGGINQPQHF.

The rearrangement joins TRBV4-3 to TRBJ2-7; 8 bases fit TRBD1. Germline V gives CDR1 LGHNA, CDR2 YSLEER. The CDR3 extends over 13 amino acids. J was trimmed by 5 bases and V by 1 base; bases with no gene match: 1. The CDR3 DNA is TGCGCCAGCAGCCAAGCAGGGGGCCACGAGCAGTACTTC. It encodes CASSQAGGHEQYF.